The present T cell receptor beta chain was sequenced within a study of blood T cell repertoires in COVID-19. Deletions cut 7 bases from V and 0 bases from J, with 13 bases between. CDR3 length: 15 amino acids. CDR1 and CDR2 from the germline V gene are ENHRY and SYGVKD. Sequenced by immunoSEQ multiplex PCR; TCRdb stores in-frame clones only, minus some. The data contain fewer than 75,000 clones, 80% to 90% of them seen just once; the ten biggest clones take up around 10%. The rearrangement links TRBV10-3 to TRBJ1-5; no clear D gene. Sequenced material: peripheral blood. The clonotype comes from an elderly man with acute or convalescent COVID-19. CDR3 region: CAIKGARGSNQPQHF. CDR3 bases: TGTGCCATCAAAGGCGCTCGGGGTAGCAATCAGCCCCAGCATTTT.